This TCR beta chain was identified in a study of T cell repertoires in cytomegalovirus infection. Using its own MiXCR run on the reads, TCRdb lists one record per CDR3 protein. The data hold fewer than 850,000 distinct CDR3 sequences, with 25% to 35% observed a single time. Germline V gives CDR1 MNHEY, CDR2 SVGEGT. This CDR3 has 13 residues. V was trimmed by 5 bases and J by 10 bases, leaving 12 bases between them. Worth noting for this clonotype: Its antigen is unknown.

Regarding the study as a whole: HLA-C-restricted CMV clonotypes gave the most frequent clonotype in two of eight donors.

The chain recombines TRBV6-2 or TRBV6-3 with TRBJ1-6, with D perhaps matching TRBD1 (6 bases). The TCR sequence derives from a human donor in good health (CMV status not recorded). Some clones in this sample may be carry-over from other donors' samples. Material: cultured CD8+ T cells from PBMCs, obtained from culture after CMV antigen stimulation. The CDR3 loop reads CASSTGGWSPLHF. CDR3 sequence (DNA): TGTGCCAGCAGTACGGGGGGCTGGTCACCCCTCCACTTT.